Many counts were recorded for the clone carrying this T cell receptor (beta chain). In germline, CDR1 is ENHRY, CDR2 SYGVKD. V was cut by 4 bases and J by 7 bases, with 11 bases left in between. The CDR3 loop spans 14 amino acids. The presence of a unique molecular identifier marked each TCR cDNA molecule. TCRdb re-analysed the 5' RACE reads in MiXCR, keeping a single row per CDR3 protein. The table shows about 26,000 distinct CDR3 sequences, with 5% to 6.5% occurring only once. The data belong to a study of spatial heterogeneity in lung cancer. Study details: Around two years after resection was the median timing of the follow-up PBMC samples, which were sequenced when available. Among detected sequences, beta-chain ones consistently exceeded alpha-chain ones in number.

The time point denotes: blood at routine non-recurrence follow-up after resection. The study sequenced unsorted whole RNA from tumor, nontumor lung or frozen PBMC. The sequencing used PBMCs, collected at follow-up. The sequence derives from a male donor with early-stage non-small cell lung cancer. The gene calls are TRBV10-3 and TRBJ1-6, with D possibly being TRBD1 (5 bases). The CDR3 region is CAISGGDQNSPLHF. Here the CDR3 DNA reads TGTGCCATCAGTGGAGGGGACCAAAATTCACCCCTCCACTTT.